This record covers a single T cell receptor (beta chain). Its antigen is undetermined. The primer mix had 60 Vbeta and 13 Jbeta primers. Produced via immunoSEQ multiplex PCR; TCRdb's table is partial and in-frame only. The sample lists about 91,000 clones; roughly 86% were seen once. Trimming left V 0 bases short and J 3 bases short, with 12 bases between. CDR1 is SGHVS, CDR2 FNYEAQ, per germline. The CDR3 length is 16 residues. This record belongs to a study of cytomegalovirus exposure and HLA in healthy donors. As for the study in general: There were 65 million to 85 million unique TCRs (from HLA-typed donors) in an early data release.

Study conclusions and caveats: Among the CMV-associated chains, a few were confirmed in vitro as specific for CMV antigens.

The chain couples TRBV7-6 to TRBJ2-1, with TRBD1 as a possible D gene (7 bases). The TCR comes from a young man in good health and CMV-seropositive. The sample was PBMCs. The CDR3 sequence is CASSLAAGGGYNEQFF. As DNA, the CDR3 is TGTGCCAGCAGCTTAGCGGCAGGGGGAGGCTACAATGAGCAGTTCTTC.